This paragraph covers one T cell receptor beta chain sequence. Time point specified: 2015-2016 season, 7 days after influenza vaccination. Sequenced by immunoSEQ multiplex PCR; TCRdb stores in-frame clones only, minus some. The sample contains about 800 clones, about two thirds of which appear only once. The data belong to a study of follicular helper T cells after annual influenza vaccination. The ends were cut back, 4 bases at V and 4 bases at J, with 15 bases in the middle. The germline CDR1 and CDR2 sequences are SGHDT and YYEEEE. This CDR3 spans 14 amino acids. The sequenced sample was CXCR5+ CD38+ circulating T follicular helper cells from blood, obtained 7 days after influenza vaccination. Subset described: circulating Tfh, non-naive CD4+CXCR5+PD-1+ (ICOS+CD38+ or ICOS-CD38-). This receptor was identified in an adult who received the influenza vaccine. The chain combines TRBV5-6 with TRBJ2-7; weak D call: TRBD1 (6 bases). The CDR3 DNA sequence: TGTGCCAGCAGCCCACTCGAACAGGGTTACGAGCAGTACTTC. This translates into CASSPLEQGYEQYF.